This TCR beta chain was sequenced for a study of CD8 T cells in ankylosing spondylitis (TCRdb year 2017). Background on the whole study: The study profiled T cell receptor beta repertoires in healthy donors and ankylosing spondylitis patients to find disease-linked TCR variants. The full study cohort comprised 25 or so ankylosing spondylitis patients and approximately 100 healthy donors. Peripheral blood samples were taken, and synovial fluid was additionally collected from ankylosing spondylitis patients.

Study-level results and caveats: The disease-linked clones had a CD8+ phenotype and were found at relatively low frequencies in peripheral blood. Some of the motif variants had been reported before in the synovial fluid and blood of reactive arthritis patients, a finding that suggests common disease-initiation mechanisms. According to the report, matched synovial fluid samples from ankylosing spondylitis patients were significantly enriched for the disease-linked clones. A TCR beta motif of eight highly homologous amino acid variants appeared characteristic of blood from ankylosing spondylitis patients.

The table lists this clonotype with many counts. This clone's antigen is unknown. Base quality data are lacking; no much larger clone is found one base away. CDR1 and CDR2, per the germline V gene, are MNHNS and SASEGT. V was cut back by 7 bases and J by 2 bases, leaving a gap of 15 bases between them. The CDR3 numbers 14 residues from cysteine through phenylalanine. Left in the record is the CDR3 DNA by itself, 42 bases read in frame from the first base. Reads for this sample came from an Illumina HiSeq 2500. TCR beta libraries were prepared by quantitative 5'-RACE with molecular barcodes. The published analysis was carried out like this. A new computational method based on a probabilistic model of VDJ rearrangement was used to identify disease-linked TCR variants. Through fastp at Q25 and MiXCR, TCRdb rebuilt clones from the public reads, retaining in-frame beta chains. When rows share a CDR3 protein, they turn into one entry using the most common DNA and genes. V and J calls and clone size were set by TCRdb, not the authors. The sample table holds over 200,000 distinct CDR3 sequences, of which under 12% were seen once. Jointly, the top ten make up roughly a fifth of the sample.

The sequence came from a male donor with ankylosing spondylitis or in good health (not recorded which). The sequence links TRBV6-1 to TRBJ2-7, with no confident D gene call. Sequenced input: blood, either unsorted or a sorted T cell fraction (not recorded which). The DNA sequence is TGTGCCAGCACCCAACCACGTTGGCCCTACGAGCAGTACTTC. This translates into CASTQPRWPYEQYF.